The 7 T cell receptor beta chains below all came from one sample that was sequenced in a study of blood T cell repertoires in COVID-19. Produced via immunoSEQ multiplex PCR; TCRdb's table is partial and in-frame only. The sample has about 240,000 clones, about 87% seen once. The source material was peripheral blood. All receptors come from a woman in her sixties or seventies with active or convalescent COVID-19.

The CDR3 bases are TGTGCCAGCAGCTTATCAAGTAGGGGTGAGCAGTTCTTC. This encodes CASSLSSRGEQFF. The rearrangement uses TRBV7-2 and TRBJ2-1; TRBD1 is a possible D gene (5 bases). CDR3 size: 13 residues. The V end lost 2 bases, the J end lost 9 bases, and 11 bases lay between the germline ends. CDR1 is SGHTA and CDR2 is FQGNSA in the germline V gene.

The CDR3 reads CASSLEFGQEETQYF. The CDR3 DNA is TGTGCCAGCAGCTTGGAATTCGGACAGGAAGAGACCCAGTACTTC. This chain uses TRBV5-4 with TRBJ2-5; 7 nucleotides match TRBD1. The germline gives CDR1 SGHNT, CDR2 YYREEE (reference sequence). After removal of 0 bases from V and 3 bases from J, the junction contained 5 bases not matched to a gene. The CDR3 spans 15 residues. Drawing the rest from reference TRBV5-4 and TRBJ2-5, the complete variable domain is ETGVTQSPTHLIKTRGQQVTLRCSSQSGHNTVSWYQQALGQGPQFIFQYYREEENGRGNFPPRFSGLQFPNYSSELNVNALELDDSALYLCASSLEFGQEETQYFGPGTRLLVL.

The chain uses TRBV6-6 and TRBJ1-5; D is undetermined. CDR1 is MNHNY and CDR2 is SVGAGI in the germline V gene (reference sequence). This CDR3 region has 12 residues. The V end was cut by 4 bases, the J end by 9 bases, with 10 bases between. CDR3 nucleotide sequence: TGTGCCAGCAGTTTCCTACAGATGCCCCAGCATTTT. Its translation is CASSFLQMPQHF.

J is TRBJ1-5 and V is TRBV12-3 or TRBV12-4, with TRBD1 as a possible D gene (5 bases). Trimming left V 4 bases short and J 7 bases short, with 8 bases between. The CDR3 has 12 amino acids. The CDR3 DNA reads as TGTGCCAGCAGTTGGGGGGACCAGCCCCAGCATTTT. Translated: CASSWGDQPQHF.

As for this clone: Other DNA sequences in the same sample also yield this CDR3. The chain has TRBV5-5 and TRBJ2-3; 8 nucleotides line up with TRBD1. Germline V gene data show CDR1 as SGHKS and CDR2 as YYEKEE (reference sequence). V trimming: 0 bases; J trimming: 3 bases; junction bases outside the gene matches: 0. The CDR3 has 14 residues. This CDR3 is CASSLDRGTDTQYF. CDR3 coding DNA: TGTGCCAGCAGCTTGGACAGGGGGACAGATACGCAGTATTTT.

The V call is TRBV5-6, the J call TRBJ2-7; 8 bases line up with TRBD1. The CDR3 loop spans 14 amino acids. J lost 3 bases, V lost 5 bases, and 7 bases had no gene match. Germline V CDR1 and CDR2: SGHDT, YYEEEE. CDR3 sequence (DNA): TGTGCCAGCAGTCATAAGGACAGGGTCTACGAGCAGTACTTC. Translation gives CASSHKDRVYEQYF.

The V and J genes are TRBV7-9 and TRBJ2-7; tentative D call: TRBD1 (5 bases). This CDR3 is 15 amino acids long. Germline V gives CDR1 SEHNR, CDR2 FQNEAQ (reference sequence). Trimming took off 2 bases at V and 7 bases at J, with 18 bases between the two ends. CDR3 DNA sequence: TGTGCCAGCAGCTTATCCCTGGGGCAGGGTGGAGAGCAGTACTTC. Its protein product is CASSLSLGQGGEQYF.